These 28 T cell receptor beta chains came from one sample sequenced in a study of blood T cell repertoires in COVID-19. TCRdb's table, derived via immunoSEQ multiplex PCR, lists solely in-frame clones and lacks some. The sample records roughly 84,000 clones, roughly 80% being singletons. The specimen sequenced was peripheral blood. The receptors originated from an older man with active or convalescent COVID-19.

The chain recombines TRBV28 with TRBJ1-1, with unresolved D. The germline CDR1 and CDR2 sequences are MDHEN and SYDVKM. The V end was cut by 4 bases, the J end by 5 bases, with 5 bases between. The CDR3 covers 11 residues. The CDR3 coding sequence is TGTGCCAGCAGTTCTCTGACTGAAGCTTTCTTT. It translates to CASSSLTEAFF.

The chain couples TRBV2 to TRBJ2-1, with D perhaps matching TRBD1 (6 bases). The CDR3 extends over 14 amino acids. The germline V gene has CDR1 SNHLY and CDR2 FYNNEI. Trimming left V 5 bases short and J 1 base short, with 9 bases between. This CDR3 is CASSYTGSYNEQFF. The CDR3 DNA follows: TGTGCCAGCAGTTACACAGGGTCCTACAATGAGCAGTTCTTC.

The chain links TRBV7-2 to TRBJ1-5, with D possibly TRBD1 on 6 matching bases. CDR3 length equals 16 residues. V lost 0 bases, J lost 5 bases, and 14 bases lay in between. Germline CDR1 reads SGHTA; CDR2 reads FQGNSA. CDR3 protein: CASSLAGGRVDQPQHF. CDR3 sequence (DNA): TGTGCCAGCAGCTTAGCCGGGGGGCGGGTTGATCAGCCCCAGCATTTT.

The J gene is TRBJ2-3, the V gene TRBV3-1 (or the pseudogene TRBV3-2), with TRBD1 matching over 8 bases. The CDR3 length is 15 residues. Germline loops: CDR1 LGHDT, CDR2 YNNKEL (reference sequence). Unmatched junction bases numbered 4, after V lost 4 bases and J lost 1 base. The CDR3 DNA reads TGTGCCAGCAGCCTCAGGGACAGGCGCACAGATACGCAGTATTTT. Amino acid sequence: CASSLRDRRTDTQYF.

This clone was seen once. The chain links TRBV4-1 to TRBJ2-7; 7 bases are a match to TRBD1. Trimming took 9 bases from V and 0 from J; bases not matched to a gene: 11. The length of the CDR3 is 15 residues. CDR1 and CDR2 (germline): MGHRA, YSYEKL. CDR3 region: CASRRPGQHSYEQYV. The DNA of the CDR3 is TGCGCCAGTAGAAGACCGGGACAGCACTCCTACGAGCAGTACGTC.

V gene TRBV28 combines with J gene TRBJ1-3, with 7 bases identical to TRBD1. V was pared by 6 bases and J by 0 bases, with 5 bases of the junction left unmatched. This CDR3 is built from 15 residues. Germline loops: CDR1 MDHEN, CDR2 SYDVKM. The CDR3 spells CASREGTASGNTIYF. The CDR3 DNA reads TGTGCCAGCAGGGAAGGGACAGCCTCTGGAAACACCATATATTTT.

J is TRBJ1-1 and V is TRBV18; weak D call: TRBD1 (5 bases). Trimming cost V 0 bases and J 3 bases, with 8 bases left between them. The CDR3 totals 14 residues. The V gene's germline CDR1 is KGHSH and CDR2 LQKENI. CDR3 sequence reads: CASSPPGVDTEAFF. In DNA, the CDR3 is TGTGCCAGCTCACCACCAGGGGTAGACACTGAAGCTTTCTTT.

V gene TRBV3-1 (or the pseudogene TRBV3-2) combines with J gene TRBJ2-2, with 9 bases that match TRBD2. Germline trimming cut 1 base from V and 2 bases from J; bases unmatched to any gene: 5. Per the germline V gene, CDR1 is LGHDT and CDR2 is YNNKEL (reference sequence). The CDR3 consists of 17 residues. CDR3 coding DNA: TGTGCCAGCAGCCAAGGTAGCGGGGGCCCAAACACCGGGGAGCTGTTTTTT. Amino acids: CASSQGSGGPNTGELFF.

The chain is built from TRBV25-1 and TRBJ1-1; D is undetermined. V was clipped by 4 bases and J by 1 base, with 7 bases between them. Germline V gene sequence: CDR1 MGHDK, CDR2 SYGVNS. The CDR3 contains 13 residues. The CDR3 DNA follows: TGTGCCAGCAGTGTAACAGCGAACACTGAAGCTTTCTTT. The encoded protein is CASSVTANTEAFF. Filled out from reference TRBV25-1 and TRBJ1-1, the complete variable domain reads EADIYQTPRYLVIGTGKKITLECSQTMGHDKMYWYQQDPGMELHLIHYSYGVNSTEKGDLSSESTVSRIRTEHFPLTLESARPSHTSQYLCASSVTANTEAFFGQGTRLTVV.

The rearrangement links TRBV28 to TRBJ2-1, with 8 positions matching TRBD2. The J segment lost 4 bases and the V segment lost 1 base, leaving 9 bases of the junction unmatched. Germline CDR1 and CDR2: MDHEN and SYDVKM. The CDR3 totals 17 residues. The CDR3 coding sequence is TGTGCCAGCAGTTTATTTCAGTGGCGGGGGGATTACAATGAGCAGTTCTTC. This codes for CASSLFQWRGDYNEQFF. Full variable domain (rest looked up from reference TRBV28 and TRBJ2-1): DVKVTQSSRYLVKRTGEKVFLECVQDMDHENMFWYRQDPGLGLRLIYFSYDVKMKEKGDIPEGYSVSREKKERFSLILESASTNQTSMYLCASSLFQWRGDYNEQFFGPGTRLTVL.

The gene calls are TRBV6-5 and TRBJ2-7, with 10 bases lining up with TRBD2. The CDR3 is 13 residues long. CDR1 and CDR2 from the germline V gene are MNHEY and SVGAGI. The CDR3 nucleotides are TGTGCCAGCAGCGCCTCCTATCTAGCGGGGGTTGACGTC. The encoded protein is CASSASYLAGVDV.

In this sample, this clone turned up once. This chain uses TRBV7-9 with TRBJ2-1; D not certain. The CDR3 contains 16 residues. In germline, CDR1 is SEHNR, CDR2 FQNEAQ (reference sequence). Trimming pared 2 bases from V and 0 bases from J, leaving 11 bases between. CDR3 bases: TGTGCCAGCAGCTTACTCCCCCCGAGCTCCTACAATGAGCAGTTCTTC. Translating gives CASSLLPPSSYNEQFF.

The rearrangement joins TRBV18 to TRBJ1-2, with TRBD1 matching 9 bases. This CDR3 region has 14 residues. Germline V gene sequence: CDR1 KGHSH, CDR2 LQKENI. V dropped 7 bases and J dropped 3; count of bases not matched to a gene: 6. The CDR3, as DNA: TGTGCCAGCTTGCCCGGGACAGGGCACTATGGCTACACCTTC. Protein sequence: CASLPGTGHYGYTF.

V usage is TRBV2 and J usage is TRBJ1-2, with 12 bases matching TRBD1. CDR3 length: 13 residues. The V gene end was trimmed by 7 bases and the J gene end by 6 bases; junction bases not matched to a gene: 3. Germline lookup yields CDR1 SNHLY and CDR2 FYNNEI. CDR3 protein: CASNRDRGHGYTF. For the CDR3, the DNA is TGTGCCAGCAACCGGGACAGGGGGCATGGCTACACCTTC.

This CDR3 reads CASSLAGGYGELFF. The CDR3 DNA sequence: TGTGCCAGCAGTCTAGCGGGAGGTTACGGGGAGCTGTTTTTT. The chain recombines TRBV7-3 with TRBJ2-2, with TRBD2 identical over 11 bases. Germline V lookup: CDR1 SGHTA, CDR2 FQGTGA. The V segment lost 6 bases and the J segment 7 bases; nucleotides outside the gene matches: 4. The CDR3 runs 14 residues.

The chain combines TRBV9 with TRBJ2-3, with D unclear. Trimming removed 6 bases from V and 8 bases from J, with 13 bases in between. This CDR3 comprises 12 residues. Looked up from germline, CDR1 is SGDLS and CDR2 is YYNGEE. CDR3 in DNA: TGTGCCAGCACCAATCCGGGTGGTACGCAGTATTTT. Translated: CASTNPGGTQYF. Drawing the rest from reference TRBV9 and TRBJ2-3, the complete variable domain is DSGVTQTPKHLITATGQRVTLRCSPRSGDLSVYWYQQSLDQGLQFLIQYYNGEERAKGNILERFSAQQFPDLHSELNLSSLELGDSALYFCASTNPGGTQYFGPGTRLTVL.

As DNA, the CDR3 is TGTGCCAGCAGAAGGGGGACAGGGTCCGGAGAGACCCAGTACTTC. Translation gives CASRRGTGSGETQYF. The chain uses TRBV2 and TRBJ2-5; 9 bases align to TRBD1. The germline CDR1 and CDR2 sequences are SNHLY and FYNNEI. The CDR3 is 15 residues long. The V gene end was trimmed by 6 bases and the J gene end by 4 bases; junction bases not matched to a gene: 9.

This chain joins TRBV3-1 (or the pseudogene TRBV3-2) and TRBJ2-3; D remains ambiguous. Germline V gene sequence: CDR1 LGHDT, CDR2 YNNKEL (reference sequence). CDR3 length: 11 residues. V lost 4 bases and J 5 bases, leaving 4 bases between the germline ends. This CDR3 is CASSRGDTQYF. The CDR3 DNA reads as TGTGCCAGCAGCCGAGGAGATACGCAGTATTTT.

The gene calls are TRBV24-1 and TRBJ2-1; 9 nucleotides match TRBD1. The CDR3 is 17 residues long. The V segment lost 2 bases and the J segment 4 bases; nucleotides outside the gene matches: 8. Germline V CDR1 and CDR2: KGHDR, SFDVKD. The CDR3 DNA is TGTGCCACCAGTGATTCACAAGGGGACAGGGCTTACAATGAGCAGTTCTTC. Translating gives CATSDSQGDRAYNEQFF.

V and J are TRBV27 and TRBJ1-1; TRBD1 matches at 8 bases. CDR3 size: 13 residues. With V trimmed by 6 bases and J by 3 bases, 3 bases remained unmatched. Germline assignment: CDR1 MNHEY and CDR2 SMNVEV (reference sequence). CDR3 residues: CASRKDRDTEAFF. The CDR3 DNA sequence: TGTGCCAGCAGAAAGGACAGGGACACTGAAGCTTTCTTT.

The chain couples TRBV10-3 to TRBJ2-3, with D tentatively TRBD1 (6 bases). The germline CDR1 and CDR2 sequences are ENHRY and SYGVKD. Trimming stripped 0 bases from V and 1 base from J, with 8 bases between. CDR3 length: 15 amino acids. CDR3 protein: CAISESDRGTDTQYF. Written as DNA, the CDR3 is TGTGCCATCAGTGAGTCGGACAGAGGCACAGATACGCAGTATTTT.

About this clone itself: Other DNA sequences of this sample code for an identical CDR3. The J gene is TRBJ1-2, the V gene TRBV11-2; 11 bases map to TRBD1. The trim removed 1 base at V and 7 bases at J, leaving 5 bases unmatched. CDR3 length equals 15 residues. Germline V gives CDR1 SGHAT, CDR2 FQNNGV. Here the CDR3 DNA reads TGTGCCAGCAGCTTAGCGGGGACAGGGGGTTTTGGCTACACCTTC. This gives the protein CASSLAGTGGFGYTF.

This clone is a singleton in its sample. The rearrangement uses TRBV3-1 (or the pseudogene TRBV3-2) and TRBJ2-2, with 9 bases lining up with TRBD1. Germline V CDR1 and CDR2: LGHDT, YNNKEL (reference sequence). The CDR3 is made up of 18 amino acids. V shed 2 bases and J 4 bases; nucleotides not matched to a gene: 11. The CDR3 coding sequence is TGTGCCAGCAGCCAACGAAACAGGGGGCGCTGGGGCACCGGGGAGCTGTTTTTT. Residues: CASSQRNRGRWGTGELFF.

V and J are TRBV19 and TRBJ1-2; D gene uncertain. Trimming shortened V by 2 bases and J by 8 bases, and 9 bases separated the two germline ends. The CDR3 loop spans 12 amino acids. Per the germline V gene, CDR1 is LNHDA and CDR2 is SQIVND (reference sequence). The CDR3 reads CASSIRSRGYTF. The CDR3 DNA is TGTGCCAGTAGTATACGATCGCGCGGCTACACCTTC.

This clone has more than one count but fewer than ten. The chain combines TRBV19 with TRBJ1-1, with TRBD1 matching 10 bases. The CDR3 has 13 amino acids. From germline, CDR1 is LNHDA and CDR2 SQIVND (reference sequence). With 4 bases clipped from V and 4 bases from J, the junction kept 0 bases outside the gene matches. DNA of the CDR3: TGTGCCAGTAGTAGGACAGGGGGCACTGAAGCTTTCTTT. Translation gives CASSRTGGTEAFF.

This clone was observed a few times. The chain joins TRBV27 to TRBJ2-2; unclear D gene. Deletions cut 1 base from V and 4 bases from J, with 4 bases between. Germline assignment: CDR1 MNHEY and CDR2 SMNVEV (reference sequence). The CDR3 length is 13 residues. DNA for the CDR3: TGTGCCAGCAGTTTATGGGCCACCGGGGAGCTGTTTTTT. It yields the protein CASSLWATGELFF.

The chain combines TRBV11-2 with TRBJ2-2; 15 bases line up with TRBD2. V dropped 5 bases and J dropped 8; count of bases not matched to a gene: 9. Germline lookup yields CDR1 SGHAT and CDR2 FQNNGV. The CDR3 totals 17 residues. The CDR3 DNA reads TGTGCCAGCAGCCCTCCGGGACTAGCGGGGGGCTCAGGGGAGCTGTTTTTT. This translates into CASSPPGLAGGSGELFF.

Details on this clone: The same CDR3 also results from other DNA sequences found in this sample. This chain links TRBV18 with TRBJ1-1, with TRBD1 matching 9 bases. Germline V gene lookup returns CDR1 KGHSH and CDR2 LQKENI. The trim removed 3 bases at V and 3 bases at J, leaving 2 bases unmatched. The CDR3 covers 14 residues. The CDR3 region is CASSPGQGHTEAFF. CDR3 nucleotide sequence: TGTGCCAGCTCACCCGGACAGGGGCACACTGAAGCTTTCTTT.